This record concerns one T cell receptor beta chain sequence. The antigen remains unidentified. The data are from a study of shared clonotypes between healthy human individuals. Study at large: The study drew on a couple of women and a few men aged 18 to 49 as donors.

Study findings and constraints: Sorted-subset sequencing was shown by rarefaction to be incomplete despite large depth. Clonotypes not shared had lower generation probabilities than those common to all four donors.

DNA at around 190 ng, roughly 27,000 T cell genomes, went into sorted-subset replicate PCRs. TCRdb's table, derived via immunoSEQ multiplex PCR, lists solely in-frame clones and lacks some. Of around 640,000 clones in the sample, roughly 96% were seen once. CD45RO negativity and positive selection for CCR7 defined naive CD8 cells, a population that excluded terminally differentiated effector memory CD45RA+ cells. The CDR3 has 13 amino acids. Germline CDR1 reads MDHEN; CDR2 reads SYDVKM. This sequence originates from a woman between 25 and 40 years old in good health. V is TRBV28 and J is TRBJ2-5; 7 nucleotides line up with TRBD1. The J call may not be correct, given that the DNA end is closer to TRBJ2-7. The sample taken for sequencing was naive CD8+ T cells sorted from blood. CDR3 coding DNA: TGTGCCGGACAGGACAGACGACAGGGCGAGCAGTACTTC. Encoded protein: CAGQDRRQGEQYF.